Ten or more counts support the clone carrying this T cell receptor beta chain. The source of the sample is a study of T cells in Graves' hyperthyroidism and ophthalmopathy. TCR beta CDR3 region amplification was performed from RNA transcripts. In the first-round RT-PCR of the TCR CDR3, the HTBI primer set was used. MiXCR, applied by TCRdb to the multiplex PCR reads, yields one record per CDR3 protein. This table has fewer than 750,000 distinct CDR3 sequences, about 15% appearing once. V was pared by 7 bases and J by 2 bases, with 11 bases between. The germline V gene encodes CDR1 ENHRY and CDR2 SYGVKD. The CDR3 runs 13 residues.

Sequencing input: blood. The chain couples TRBV10-3 to TRBJ1-1; no clear D gene. The TCR was taken from a woman aged 40-49 years with Graves' ophthalmopathy. This CDR3 is CAINGRTNTEAFF. The DNA of the CDR3 is TGTGCCATCAACGGGCGAACAAACACTGAAGCTTTCTTT.